This T cell receptor (beta chain) was identified during a study of cytomegalovirus exposure and HLA in healthy donors. General study results and limits: Common viral pathogens (according to a later analysis) appeared linked to several of the most significant clusters. Clonal expansion, a later analysis showed, was greater in HLA-associated TCR beta chains than in equally common others. According to a later analysis, donors in an Asian-associated ancestry cluster reportedly had fewer N-insertions than the roughly 670-donor mean.

Germline V CDR1 and CDR2: SGDLS, YYNGEE. The CDR3 is 14 amino acids. Trimming took 0 bases from V and 2 from J, leaving 7 bases between them. 13 Jbeta primers and 60 Vbeta primers were used for the PCR. Data came from immunoSEQ multiplex PCR; TCRdb stores just in-frame clones and leaves some out. The table lists some 120,000 clones, under 12% of them singletons, with about 4.7% in the top ten. Regarding this clone: The antigen remains unidentified.

Input material: PBMCs. This receptor was obtained from a young woman in good health and CMV-seropositive. The rearrangement joins TRBV9 to TRBJ2-3; no firm D call. This CDR3 is CASSVGPITDTQYF. In nucleotides, the CDR3 is TGTGCCAGCAGCGTAGGGCCGATCACAGATACGCAGTATTTT.